This T cell receptor (beta chain) was retrieved from a study of lymphopenia after photon versus proton radiotherapy. Study-level results: In patients who died, overall survival fell as post-nadir TCR diversity dropped more.

The V and J ends lost 5 bases and 2 bases respectively, with 17 bases between them. This CDR3 contains 15 residues. Germline CDR1 reads SGHRS; CDR2 reads YFSETQ. Turning to this clone: The antigen is undetermined.

Clones were read by immunoSEQ multiplex PCR, and TCRdb kept only the in-frame ones, dropping some. This table holds about 68,000 clones, approximately 91% found once. The V and J genes are TRBV5-1 and TRBJ2-7; D may be TRBD2 (6 bases). The clonotype originates from an older woman with pancreatic cancer. The sample consisted of peripheral blood, taken from a patient treated with photon-based radiotherapy. This chain's CDR3 is CASRGGRDRPYEQYF. The CDR3 bases are TGCGCCAGCAGGGGAGGCCGGGACCGTCCCTACGAGCAGTACTTC.